The 6 T cell receptor beta chains in this list originate from one sample, sequenced in a study of blood T cell repertoires in COVID-19. The table came from immunoSEQ multiplex PCR; TCRdb's copy has only in-frame clones and leaves some out. The data show 15,000 to 20,000 clones, 90% to 95% seen once. The sequencing input was peripheral blood. These receptors were collected from a man in his 60s with active COVID-19.

This clone occurred once. J is TRBJ2-5 and V is TRBV7-9; D is perhaps TRBD2 (6 bases). With 4 bases removed from V and 5 bases from J, the gap between germline ends came to 17 bases. Germline V gene sequence: CDR1 SEHNR, CDR2 FQNEAQ (reference sequence). The CDR3 sequence is 15 residues long. The CDR3, as DNA: TGTGCCAGCAGCTCATCCGGGACTGATTGGGAGACCCAGTACTTC. Amino acids: CASSSSGTDWETQYF.

The chain carries TRBV28 and TRBJ2-1; D is possibly TRBD1 (5 bases). The CDR3 is 13 amino acids. Looked up from germline, CDR1 is MDHEN and CDR2 is SYDVKM. Trimming pared 1 base from V and 7 bases from J, leaving 8 bases between. The CDR3, as DNA: TGTGCCAGCAGTTTATCAGGGCGGAATGAGCAGTTCTTC. This codes for CASSLSGRNEQFF.

The chain is built from TRBV3-1 (or the pseudogene TRBV3-2) and TRBJ1-1; tentative D call: TRBD1 (5 bases). CDR3 length: 14 residues. Germline CDR1 LGHDT, CDR2 YNNKEL (reference sequence). Trimming took off 1 base at V and 4 bases at J, with 10 bases between the two ends. CDR3 nucleotides: TGTGCCAGCAGCCAAGTGGTGGGGGGCACTGAAGCTTTCTTT. This codes for CASSQVVGGTEAFF.

By sample fraction, this clone is medium-sized. This chain connects TRBV9 to TRBJ1-6, with D perhaps TRBD1 (5 bases). The V gene's germline CDR1 is SGDLS and CDR2 YYNGEE. This CDR3 region has 15 residues. The V gene lost 4 bases and the J gene lost 8 bases, with 16 bases spanning the gap. The CDR3 sequence is CASSPGRTNHSPLHF. CDR3 nucleotides: TGTGCCAGCAGCCCCGGACGGACAAACCATTCACCCCTCCACTTT.

This chain connects TRBV3-1 (or the pseudogene TRBV3-2) to TRBJ1-2, with D possibly matching TRBD1 (6 bases). CDR3 length equals 15 residues. Trimming stripped 3 bases from V and 8 bases from J, with 19 bases between. Looked up from germline, CDR1 is LGHDT and CDR2 is YNNKEL (reference sequence). The CDR3 DNA follows: TGTGCCAGCAGCCAGCCCCGAATTACAGGGACCGGCTACACCTTC. This sequence encodes CASSQPRITGTGYTF.

J is TRBJ1-5 and V is TRBV18; D unresolved. V was cut by 0 bases and J by 6 bases, with 6 bases left in between. Germline V gives CDR1 KGHSH, CDR2 LQKENI. This CDR3 is 13 amino acids long. The CDR3 reads CASSPPGSQPQHF. DNA of the CDR3: TGTGCCAGCTCACCACCCGGGTCTCAGCCCCAGCATTTT.